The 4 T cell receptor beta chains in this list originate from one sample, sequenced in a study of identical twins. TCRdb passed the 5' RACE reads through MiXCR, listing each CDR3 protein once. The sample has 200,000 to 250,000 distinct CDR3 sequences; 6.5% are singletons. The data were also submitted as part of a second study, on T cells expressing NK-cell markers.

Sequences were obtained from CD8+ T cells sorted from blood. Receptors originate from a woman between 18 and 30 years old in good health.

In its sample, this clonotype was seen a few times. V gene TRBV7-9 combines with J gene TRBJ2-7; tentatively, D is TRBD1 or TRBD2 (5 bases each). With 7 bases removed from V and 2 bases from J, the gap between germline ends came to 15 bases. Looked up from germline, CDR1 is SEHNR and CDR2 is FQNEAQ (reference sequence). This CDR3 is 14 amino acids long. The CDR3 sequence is CASTTGDGAYEQYF. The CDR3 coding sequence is TGTGCCAGCACCACTGGGGACGGCGCCTACGAGCAGTACTTC.

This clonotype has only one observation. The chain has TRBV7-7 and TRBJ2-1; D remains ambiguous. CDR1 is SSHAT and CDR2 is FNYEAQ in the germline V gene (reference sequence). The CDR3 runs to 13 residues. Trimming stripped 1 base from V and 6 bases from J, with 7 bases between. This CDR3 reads CASSLGSANEQFF. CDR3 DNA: TGTGCCAGCAGCTTAGGTTCCGCCAATGAGCAGTTCTTC.

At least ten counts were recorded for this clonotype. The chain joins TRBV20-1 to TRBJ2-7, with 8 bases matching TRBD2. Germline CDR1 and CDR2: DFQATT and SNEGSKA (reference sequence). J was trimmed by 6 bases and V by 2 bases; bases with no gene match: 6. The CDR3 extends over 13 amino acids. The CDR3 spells CSARSGSEREQYF. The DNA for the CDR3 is TGCAGTGCTAGAAGCGGGAGTGAACGCGAGCAGTACTTC.

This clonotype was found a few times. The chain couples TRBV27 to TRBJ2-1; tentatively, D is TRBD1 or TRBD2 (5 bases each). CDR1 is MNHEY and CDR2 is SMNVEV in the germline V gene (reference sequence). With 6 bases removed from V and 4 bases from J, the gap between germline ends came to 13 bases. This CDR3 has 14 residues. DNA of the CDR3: TGTGCCAGCAGGAGGGCCGGGGCTTACAATGAGCAGTTCTTC. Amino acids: CASRRAGAYNEQFF.